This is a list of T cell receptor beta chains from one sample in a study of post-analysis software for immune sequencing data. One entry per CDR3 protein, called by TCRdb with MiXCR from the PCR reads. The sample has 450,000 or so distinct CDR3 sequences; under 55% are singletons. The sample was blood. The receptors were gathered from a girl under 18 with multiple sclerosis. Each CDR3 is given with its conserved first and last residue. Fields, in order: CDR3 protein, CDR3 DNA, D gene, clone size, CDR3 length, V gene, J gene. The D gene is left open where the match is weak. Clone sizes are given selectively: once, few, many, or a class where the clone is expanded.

CSVGTETNEKLFF	TGCAGTGTTGGGACAGAGACTAATGAAAAACTGTTTTTT	TRBD1	few	13	TRBV20-1	TRBJ1-4
CASSLRTGTGGLNEQFF	TGTGCCAGCAGCTTGCGGACCGGGACAGGGGGCTTGAATGAGCAGTTCTTC	TRBD1	-	17	TRBV7-2	TRBJ2-1
CASSLGTSGRPNTGELFF	TGTGCCAGCAGCCTCGGGACTAGCGGGAGGCCGAACACCGGGGAGCTGTTTTTT	TRBD2	few	18	TRBV4-2	TRBJ2-2
CASSDRGQNEQFF	TGTGCCAGCAGTGACCGGGGTCAGAATGAGCAGTTCTTC	-	once	13	TRBV6-4	TRBJ2-1
CAWRGVASSTDTQYF	TGTGCCTGGAGAGGGGTAGCGTCTAGCACAGATACGCAGTATTTT	-	-	15	TRBV30	TRBJ2-3
CASSTGPFTDTQYF	TGTGCCAGCAGCACGGGACCATTCACAGATACGCAGTATTTT	-	few	14	TRBV7-3	TRBJ2-3
CASSPRGGGRSNYEQYF	TGTGCCAGCAGCCCCCGCGGGGGAGGGCGATCAAATTACGAGCAGTACTTC	TRBD2	-	17	TRBV7-6	TRBJ2-7
CASGNRVYVEQYF	TGTGCCAGCGGTAACAGGGTCTACGTCGAGCAGTACTTC	-	few	13	TRBV6-2/TRBV6-3	TRBJ2-7
CASSLGGLAGVDEQYF	TGCGCCAGCAGCTTGGGGGGACTAGCGGGAGTCGACGAGCAGTACTTC	TRBD2	few	16	TRBV5-1	TRBJ2-7
CASSMEPGTALGVQYF	TGTGCCAGTAGTATGGAGCCCGGGACAGCCTTAGGGGTGCAGTACTTC	TRBD1	few	16	TRBV19	TRBJ2-5